The 27 T cell receptor beta chains reported below all come from one sample, sequenced in a study of vaccination effects on CD4 cells after COVID-19. Clones were sequenced by immunoSEQ multiplex PCR, and TCRdb holds only the in-frame ones, with some missing. The table lists about 27,000 clones, around three quarters of them singletons. Their target antigens are unknown. Peptide-pool stimulation followed by sequencing identified expanded antigen-specific CD4+ clonotypes in the ViraFEST assay. Upon completion of 10 to 11 days in culture, CD4+ T cells were isolated. Vaccinated recipients, who were negative for nucleocapsid antibodies, had no history of SARS-CoV-2 infection. The specimen comprised CD4+ T cells from PBMCs cultured with HCoV-NL63 spike peptides, sampled before COVID-19 vaccination. The receptors were sampled from a human donor who received a COVID-19 vaccine.

J is TRBJ2-1 and V is TRBV7-2; 11 nucleotides agree with TRBD1. Germline CDR1 and CDR2: SGHTA and FQGNSA. The CDR3 is 17 amino acids. J gave up 6 bases and V 3 bases, and 10 bases lay outside the gene matches. For the CDR3, the DNA is TGTGCCAGCAGCTTCGAGCCGGACAGGGGGCCTCGCAATGAGCAGTTCTTC. This gives the protein CASSFEPDRGPRNEQFF. The whole variable domain, remainder taken from reference TRBV7-2 and TRBJ2-1, is GAGVSQSPSNKVTEKGKDVELRCDPISGHTALYWYRQSLGQGLEFLIYFQGNSAPDKSGLPSDRFSAERTGGSVSTLTIQRTQQEDSAVYLCASSFEPDRGPRNEQFFGPGTRLTVL.

The CDR3 region is CASSLSGGRAGETQYF. As DNA, the CDR3 is TGTGCCAGCAGCTTGTCGGGCGGGAGGGCCGGCGAGACCCAGTACTTC. This chain joins TRBV5-4 and TRBJ2-5, with 9 bases lining up with TRBD2. There are 16 residues in the CDR3. Germline assignment: CDR1 SGHNT and CDR2 YYREEE (reference sequence). V lost 1 base and J lost 5; bases outside the gene matches: 9.

DNA for the CDR3: TGTGCCAGCAGCGGGAGGGTACTAGCGGGAGGGACAGATACGCAGTATTTT. This codes for CASSGRVLAGGTDTQYF. The chain employs TRBV5-6 and TRBJ2-3; 13 bases line up with TRBD2. CDR3 length: 17 amino acids. CDR1 is SGHDT, CDR2 YYEEEE, per germline. V lost 4 bases to trimming and J lost 3 bases; unmatched junction nucleotides: 8.

This chain joins TRBV14 and TRBJ2-3; the match to TRBD2 covers 7 bases. The V gene end was trimmed by 0 bases and the J gene end by 3 bases; junction bases not matched to a gene: 6. CDR1 SGHDN and CDR2 FVKESK come from the germline V gene. CDR3 size: 16 residues. The CDR3 here is CASSQEGRGRTDTQYF. CDR3 in DNA: TGTGCCAGCAGCCAAGAGGGGCGGGGGAGGACAGATACGCAGTATTTT. Combining the CDR3 with reference TRBV14 and TRBJ2-3 gives the whole variable domain EAGVTQFPSHSVIEKGQTVTLRCDPISGHDNLYWYRRVMGKEIKFLLHFVKESKQDESGMPNNRFLAERTGGTYSTLKVQPAELEDSGVYFCASSQEGRGRTDTQYFGPGTRLTVL.

The chain links TRBV5-1 to TRBJ2-5, with 8 bases identical to TRBD1. J was trimmed by 4 bases and V by 0 bases; bases with no gene match: 5. The CDR3 length is 15 residues. Germline values: CDR1 SGHRS, CDR2 YFSETQ. This CDR3 reads CASSLVQGAAETQYF. The CDR3 region has the DNA TGCGCCAGCAGCTTGGTTCAGGGGGCTGCAGAGACCCAGTACTTC.

V gene TRBV24-1 combines with J gene TRBJ1-1; D is possibly TRBD1 (5 bases). The CDR3 totals 10 residues. The germline V and J ends were trimmed by 7 bases and 10 bases, with 9 bases remaining between them. The germline CDR1 and CDR2 sequences are KGHDR and SFDVKD. The CDR3 here is CATRGGGAFF. The CDR3 DNA reads TGTGCCACCAGGGGCGGGGGAGCTTTCTTT.

This clone appeared a few times. The gene calls are TRBV27 and TRBJ2-2; unclear D gene. The length of the CDR3 is 12 residues. V lost 4 bases, J lost 5 bases, and 5 bases lay in between. Germline CDR1 and CDR2: MNHEY and SMNVEV (reference sequence). For the CDR3, the DNA is TGTGCCAGCAGTTGGGCAACCGGGGAGCTGTTTTTT. Protein product: CASSWATGELFF.

The chain combines TRBV11-1 with TRBJ2-5, with 7 bases that match TRBD1. The CDR3 is made up of 15 amino acids. Per the germline V gene, CDR1 is SGHAT and CDR2 is FQDESV (reference sequence). V dropped 6 bases and J dropped 5; count of bases not matched to a gene: 12. The CDR3 DNA reads TGTGCCAGCAGAAGTACCGGGACAGTCCTCGAGACCCAGTACTTC. Encoded protein: CASRSTGTVLETQYF.

This clone showed up just once. This rearrangement joins TRBV4-1 to TRBJ2-1; 14 positions match TRBD2. This CDR3 comprises 14 residues. J was trimmed by 7 bases and V by 4 bases; bases with no gene match: 0. Looked up from germline, CDR1 is MGHRA and CDR2 is YSYEKL. CDR3 bases: TGCGCCAGCAGCCGGACTAGCGGGGGGAATGAGCAGTTCTTC. Encoded protein: CASSRTSGGNEQFF.

The chain uses TRBV18 and TRBJ1-5, with D unclear. CDR3 length: 13 residues. Trimming took off 3 bases at V and 7 bases at J, with 10 bases between the two ends. Germline CDR1 KGHSH, CDR2 LQKENI. CDR3 in DNA: TGTGCCAGCTCACCTCAGTATGACCAGCCCCAGCATTTT. This translates into CASSPQYDQPQHF.

The V and J genes are TRBV7-9 and TRBJ2-6, with unresolved D. This CDR3 comprises 17 residues. V lost 1 base, J lost 2 bases, and 12 bases lay in between. From germline, CDR1 is SEHNR and CDR2 FQNEAQ (reference sequence). The CDR3 DNA sequence: TGTGCCAGCAGCTTAGTTTTCTTAGGCCCTGGGGCCAACGTCCTGACTTTC. It is translated as CASSLVFLGPGANVLTF.

The V and J genes are TRBV3-1 (or the pseudogene TRBV3-2) and TRBJ2-2, with D possibly being TRBD1 or TRBD2 (5 bases each). The length of the CDR3 is 15 residues. Germline values: CDR1 LGHDT, CDR2 YNNKEL (reference sequence). The germline V and J ends were trimmed by 4 bases and 5 bases, with 14 bases remaining between them. The chain's CDR3 is CASSRGTSDTGELFF. The CDR3 DNA is TGTGCCAGCAGCCGGGGGACGTCTGATACCGGGGAGCTGTTTTTT.

In nucleotides, the CDR3 is TGCGCCAGCAGCTTGGTTCCAGGTACCTACGAGCAGTACTTC. This gives the protein CASSLVPGTYEQYF. The V call is TRBV5-1, the J call TRBJ2-7; D remains ambiguous. The CDR3 sequence is 14 residues long. V dropped 0 bases and J dropped 2 bases, with 9 bases sitting between them. Germline CDR1 and CDR2: SGHRS and YFSETQ. The complete variable domain, with remaining parts taken from reference TRBV5-1 and TRBJ2-7, reads KAGVTQTPRYLIKTRGQQVTLSCSPISGHRSVSWYQQTPGQGLQFLFEYFSETQRNKGNFPGRFSGRQFSNSRSEMNVSTLELGDSALYLCASSLVPGTYEQYFGPGTRLTVT.

This chain links TRBV25-1 with TRBJ2-5; D tentatively fits TRBD1 or TRBD2 (5 bases each). Deletions cut 7 bases from V and 6 bases from J, with 12 bases between. The CDR3 is 12 residues long. Germline V gene lookup returns CDR1 MGHDK and CDR2 SYGVNS. In nucleotides, the CDR3 is TGTGCCAGCATTTCTGGGGGAAAGACCCAGTACTTC. It codes for CASISGGKTQYF.

The chain employs TRBV5-5 and TRBJ1-1; D call uncertain. Germline lookup yields CDR1 SGHKS and CDR2 YYEKEE (reference sequence). V was clipped by 2 bases and J by 3 bases, with 11 bases between them. This CDR3 has 14 residues. CDR3 protein: CASSLDPKHTEAFF. In DNA form, the CDR3 reads TGTGCCAGCAGCTTAGACCCGAAGCACACTGAAGCTTTCTTT.

This clone was observed a handful of times. The V gene is TRBV18, the J gene TRBJ1-1; unclear D gene. Germline V gives CDR1 KGHSH, CDR2 LQKENI. V lost 6 bases and J 0 bases, leaving 8 bases between the germline ends. The CDR3 contains 13 residues. Here the CDR3 DNA reads TGTGCCAGCTCCCAGGACCTGAACACTGAAGCTTTCTTT. Its protein is CASSQDLNTEAFF.

CDR3: CSASQLAGGPSTDTQYF. The DNA of the CDR3 is TGCAGTGCTAGTCAACTAGCGGGGGGCCCTAGCACAGATACGCAGTATTTT. This chain connects TRBV20-1 to TRBJ2-3; TRBD2 aligns across 12 bases. The CDR3 consists of 17 residues. V lost 3 bases to trimming and J lost 0 bases; unmatched junction nucleotides: 7. Per germline, CDR1 DFQATT and CDR2 SNEGSKA (reference sequence).

The V and J genes are TRBV18 and TRBJ1-4, with D hard to call. Germline V gene data show CDR1 as KGHSH and CDR2 as LQKENI. The CDR3 length is 15 residues. Trimming pared 2 bases from V and 0 bases from J, leaving 7 bases between. The CDR3 region has the DNA TGTGCCAGCTCACCAGGAGTTGCAACTAATGAAAAACTGTTTTTT. Translated: CASSPGVATNEKLFF.

The rearrangement joins TRBV6-1 to TRBJ2-1; D is possibly TRBD1 (6 bases). V was cut by 2 bases and J by 4 bases, with 12 bases left in between. Germline V gene sequence: CDR1 MNHNS, CDR2 SASEGT. The CDR3 contains 15 residues. The CDR3 sequence is CASSEQRTAYNEQFF. The CDR3 DNA follows: TGTGCCAGCAGTGAACAACGGACAGCGTACAATGAGCAGTTCTTC.

The chain links TRBV5-1 to TRBJ2-3; possibly TRBD2 for D (7 bases). Germline V gene data show CDR1 as SGHRS and CDR2 as YFSETQ. Trimming shortened V by 1 base and J by 3 bases, and 15 bases separated the two germline ends. This CDR3 is built from 16 residues. DNA for the CDR3: TGCGCCAGCAGCTTGCCGTCGGGGGGCGCGACAGATACGCAGTATTTT. Amino acid sequence: CASSLPSGGATDTQYF.

This chain joins TRBV19 and TRBJ1-6, with D tentatively TRBD1 (6 bases). Per the germline V gene, CDR1 is LNHDA and CDR2 is SQIVND (reference sequence). This CDR3 has 16 residues. The V end was cut by 4 bases, the J end by 2 bases, with 12 bases between. CDR3 nucleotides: TGTGCCAGTAGTACTTCAGGGGCTGCCTATAATTCACCCCTCCACTTT. Translated, it gives CASSTSGAAYNSPLHF. The full variable domain, its missing parts supplied by reference TRBV19 and TRBJ1-6, is DGGITQSPKYLFRKEGQNVTLSCEQNLNHDAMYWYRQDPGQGLRLIYYSQIVNDFQKGDIAEGYSVSREKKESFPLTVTSAQKNPTAFYLCASSTSGAAYNSPLHFGNGTRLTVT.

J is TRBJ2-7 and V is TRBV15; no definite D call. Trimming pared 1 base from V and 7 bases from J, leaving 8 bases between. The CDR3 is 12 residues long. Germline V CDR1 and CDR2: LNHNV, YYDKDF (reference sequence). The CDR3: CATSRGSGEQYF. Here the CDR3 DNA reads TGTGCCACCAGCAGAGGGTCTGGTGAGCAGTACTTC.

The chain combines TRBV9 with TRBJ1-1; D perhaps matches TRBD1 (5 bases). Germline CDR1 is SGDLS and CDR2 is YYNGEE. Trimming pared 4 bases from V and 5 bases from J, leaving 15 bases between. The CDR3 consists of 14 residues. CDR3 in DNA: TGTGCCAGCAGCCCAGGGTGGGGGGAAACTGAAGCTTTCTTT. It yields the protein CASSPGWGETEAFF.

The CDR3 loop reads CASSRGETQYF. The CDR3 coding sequence is TGCGCCAGCAGCAGGGGCGAGACCCAGTACTTC. The V and J genes are TRBV4-1 and TRBJ2-5; D might be TRBD1 (5 bases). Germline V gene sequence: CDR1 MGHRA, CDR2 YSYEKL. V gave up 5 bases and J gave up 5 bases, with 6 bases separating them. The CDR3 is made up of 11 amino acids.

The chain uses TRBV28 and TRBJ2-7; TRBD2 agrees at 10 bases. J lost 5 bases, V lost 6 bases, and 1 base had no gene match. The germline gives CDR1 MDHEN, CDR2 SYDVKM. The CDR3 extends over 12 amino acids. In nucleotides, the CDR3 is TGTGCCAGCAGGCTAGCGGGAGACGAGCAGTACTTC. It codes for CASRLAGDEQYF.

CDR3 nucleotide sequence: TGTGCCAGCAGTGACGGGAGCACAGATACGCAGTATTTT. This translates into CASSDGSTDTQYF. V is TRBV6-4 and J is TRBJ2-3, with no clear D. Trimming cost V 2 bases and J 0 bases, with 3 bases left between them. In germline, CDR1 is MRHNA, CDR2 SNTAGT. The CDR3 runs to 13 residues.

This clone turned up a few times. The chain combines TRBV30 with TRBJ1-4; D call uncertain. V gave up 0 bases and J gave up 5 bases, with 13 bases separating them. In germline, CDR1 is GTSNPN, CDR2 SVGIG (reference sequence). The CDR3 length is 15 residues. This CDR3 reads CAWSVADRVNEKLFF. The DNA of the CDR3 is TGTGCCTGGAGTGTAGCAGACCGGGTGAATGAAAAACTGTTTTTT.